These T cell receptor beta chains were read from a single sample in a study of cytomegalovirus exposure and HLA in healthy donors. Method: immunoSEQ multiplex PCR; TCRdb's copy keeps in-frame clones and lacks some. The sample comprises about 160,000 clones, about 75% of which are singletons, and under 1.5% rests with the top ten. The source material was PBMCs. These receptors all come from a man between 18 and 35 years old in good health and CMV-seronegative. Both conserved end residues are part of each CDR3.

TRBV9	TRBJ1-2	CASSAAGGGEGGYTF
TRBV10-3	TRBJ1-6	CAISLSQGNSPLHF
TRBV27	TRBJ1-5	CASSLNRGGNQPQHF
TRBV9	TRBJ2-1	CASSPGLHNEQFF
TRBV4-1	TRBJ2-3	CASSQDGLYTDTQYF
TRBV5-5	TRBJ1-1	CASSFGDTEAFF
TRBV30	TRBJ2-1	CAWSVSGDSYNEQFF
TRBV2	NA	CASRERTSGLYEQYF
TRBV29-1	TRBJ1-2	CSVDLGGGGNYGYTF
TRBV7-9	TRBJ1-4	CASSLGEINEKLFF
TRBV27	TRBJ2-1	CASSWDISLPEQFF
TRBV28	TRBJ2-2	CASSQVDTGELFF
TRBV5-1	TRBJ1-2	CASSLGQGGDGYTF
TRBV5-1	TRBJ2-3	CASSLPTGFMISDTQYF
TRBV10-3	TRBJ2-7	CAIGTGGSSEQYF
TRBV6-1	TRBJ1-1	CASSEGPQGTEAFF
TRBV6-5	TRBJ1-5	CASTGQGYFNQPQHF
TRBV5-5	TRBJ1-4	CASSPRGPGGEKLFF
TRBV19	TRBJ1-2	CASSARTGKGGYTF
TRBV6-5	TRBJ1-2	CASRWLAGGGYTF
TRBV19	TRBJ1-2	CASTQGPYGYTF
TRBV9	TRBJ1-3	CASSPGGSGNTIYF
TRBV6-6	TRBJ2-1	CASSYSTAANEQFF
TRBV11-2	TRBJ2-2	CASSPRRYSGRANTGELFF
TRBV6-5	TRBJ2-7	CASSSTGEVREQYF
TRBV5-1	TRBJ2-5	CASSPGPGEGETQYF
TRBV27	TRBJ2-3	CASSPGGLNTDTQYF
TRBV7-2	TRBJ2-1	CASSSISLAASYNEQFF
TRBV18	TRBJ2-5	CASSESMTGTGGETQYF
TRBV21-1	TRBJ1-2	CASSTLGPPGGYGYTF
TRBV14	TRBJ2-2	CASSRQAGLAGGELFF
TRBV7-2	TRBJ2-7	CASSLEAGEQYF
TRBV7-2	TRBJ2-7	CASSFGTRASYEQYF
TRBV5-6	TRBJ2-3	CASTPSLRDTHRTDTQYF
TRBV27	TRBJ2-1	CASRRWGGAKYNEQFF
TRBV2	TRBJ2-1	CASSEFLSGSGDEQFF
TRBV18	TRBJ2-2	CASSPSRAGTTGELFF
TRBV4-3	TRBJ2-7	CASSRRTSGSAYEQYF
TRBV5-1	TRBJ2-5	CASSFQVGETQYF